The clone carrying this TCR beta chain was counted only a few times. Alongside a J-beta primer mix, a sample-barcoded 5' primer served in a second PCR lasting roughly 7 to 11 cycles. Every sample returned 3 million or more CDR3-containing paired-end reads. MiXCR, applied by TCRdb to the 5' RACE reads, yields one record per CDR3 protein. Of around 1,000,000 distinct CDR3 sequences in the sample, approximately 25% are singletons; the top ten hold 0.65% to 0.95%. Total RNA, at least 6 micrograms per sample, was extracted from PBMCs. The record originates from a study of blood T cells in healthy people across ages. V was pared by 8 bases and J by 7 bases, with 14 bases between. Germline CDR1 MNHEY, CDR2 SVGAGI. The CDR3 spans 12 residues. The same specimen was also included in a second study, on T cells of mothers and their children. That source notes: Over five children and their three healthy Caucasian mothers were the donors. In each mother, TCR beta CDR3 reads exceeded 8.5 million; in each child, they numbered approximately 3 million.

The clonotype comes from a girl aged 2-10 years in good health. The chain uses TRBV6-5 and TRBJ1-2, with D possibly matching TRBD1 (5 bases). What was sequenced was blood. CDR3 loop: CASGRPGGGYTF. In DNA form, the CDR3 reads TGTGCCAGCGGCAGGCCCGGGGGTGGCTACACCTTC.